The 8 T cell receptor beta chains below come from one sample, sequenced in a study of cytomegalovirus exposure and HLA in healthy donors listed by TCRdb under 2017. The library was produced with the immunoSEQ multiplex PCR assay. For the multiplex PCR, a mixture combining 60 forward primers for TCR Vbeta segments and 13 reverse primers for TCR Jbeta segments was used. The source is immuneACCESS, and TCRdb retained only in-frame sequences with V and J called. Part of the clones is not carried over; for the studies checked, unresolved V genes explain less than half of this, and the remainder is unexplained. The sample records about 190,000 clones, around 82% of which are singletons. The ten largest clones capture around 2% of the sample. The material sequenced was PBMCs. Receptors were obtained from a young man in good health and CMV-seronegative.

The chain couples TRBV2 to TRBJ2-1; 10 nucleotides agree with TRBD1. The V segment lost 7 bases and the J segment 1 base; nucleotides outside the gene matches: 22. CDR3 length: 21 amino acids. Germline V gives CDR1 SNHLY, CDR2 FYNNEI. Here the CDR3 reads CASNNKRQGARMDSSYNEQFF. The CDR3 coding sequence is TGTGCCAGCAATAACAAACGACAGGGGGCGCGTATGGATAGTTCCTACAATGAGCAGTTCTTC.

Only one count was recorded for this clone. J is TRBJ2-1 and V is TRBV6-5, with D maybe TRBD1 (6 bases). The V gene's germline CDR1 is MNHEY and CDR2 SVGAGI. The CDR3 has 14 amino acids. V lost 4 bases to trimming and J lost 10 bases, with 17 bases between them. CDR3 sequence reads: CASSLGQGTFEQFF. CDR3 DNA sequence: TGTGCCAGCAGTTTGGGGCAGGGGACCTTCGAGCAGTTCTTC.

This clone appeared a few times. The chain combines TRBV7-6 with TRBJ2-3; D gene ambiguous. This CDR3 is 14 amino acids long. Germline CDR1 reads SGHVS; CDR2 reads FNYEAQ. V dropped 1 base and J dropped 10 bases, with 15 bases sitting between them. The CDR3 protein is CASSLEASIRAQYF. The CDR3, as DNA: TGTGCCAGCAGCTTAGAGGCTAGTATCCGGGCGCAGTATTTT.

This chain joins TRBV6-6 and TRBJ2-5, with D possibly TRBD1 on 6 matching bases. The J call may be in error: the DNA end matches TRBJ2-7 better. The CDR3 totals 16 residues. The germline V gene has CDR1 MNHNY and CDR2 SVGAGI (reference sequence). This CDR3 is CASSYSFRDTTYEQYF. The CDR3 DNA reads TGTGCCAGCAGTTACTCGTTCCGGGACACAACCTACGAGCAGTACTTC.

This clone was seen only a few times. The rearrangement uses TRBV28 and TRBJ2-7; TRBD2 aligns across 10 bases. V lost 2 bases to trimming and J lost 0 bases; unmatched junction nucleotides: 4. Germline V gene sequence: CDR1 MDHEN, CDR2 SYDVKM. The CDR3 runs to 16 residues. The CDR3 loop is CASSLPSGSASYEQYF. The CDR3 region has the DNA TGTGCCAGCAGTTTACCTAGCGGGAGTGCCTCCTACGAGCAGTACTTC.

Only a few counts were recorded for this clone. The chain employs TRBV7-9 and TRBJ2-3; TRBD2 is a possible D gene (5 bases). The germline gives CDR1 SEHNR, CDR2 FQNEAQ (reference sequence). The CDR3 totals 12 residues. V lost 1 base, J lost 6 bases, and 5 bases lay in between. Here the CDR3 reads CASSLVADTQYF. The CDR3 DNA is TGTGCCAGCAGCTTAGTAGCGGATACGCAGTATTTT.

To note about this clone: Compared with germline, one end of the junction differs, possibly owing to a read error. Distinct nucleotide sequences in the sample also encode this CDR3. This chain links TRBV7-9 with TRBJ2-7, with TRBD1 matching over 8 bases. The V gene's germline CDR1 is SEHNR and CDR2 FQNEAQ (reference sequence). The CDR3 is made up of 17 amino acids. The CDR3 spells CASSGQQGGLRTYEQYF. Written as DNA, the CDR3 is TGTGCCAGCAGCGGTCAACAGGGGGGACTCCGTACCTACGAGCAGTACTTT.

On this clone itself: In the same sample, other DNA sequences code for this CDR3. The CDR3 DNA reads TGTGCCAGCAGCTTAGTGTCCGGGGGGTCGGCAGATACGCAGTATTTT. It is translated as CASSLVSGGSADTQYF. The chain is built from TRBV7-2 and TRBJ2-3; 7 nucleotides agree with TRBD2. V dropped 1 base and J dropped 4; count of bases not matched to a gene: 8. Per germline, CDR1 SGHTA and CDR2 FQGNSA. The CDR3 contains 16 residues.